This is a list of T cell receptor beta chains from one sample in a study of T cell responses to AZD1222 COVID-19 vaccine. TCRdb's copy holds only in-frame clones and misses some; the assay was immunoSEQ multiplex PCR. Among 100,000 to 150,000 clones listed, 85% to 90% were seen once. The source was peripheral blood, collected on day 0 of AZD1222 vaccination. Receptors were obtained from an adult in good health. The CDR3 runs from the conserved cysteine through the conserved F or W. D genes are given only for firm matches. The listing skips clone size in some rows; elsewhere it reads once, few, many or a size class.

clone_size d_call j_call v_call cdr3_nt cdr3_aa
. . TRBJ2-4 TRBV6-6 TGTGCCAGCAGGGACAGCCGGATACTAGCCAAAAACATTCAGTACTTC CASRDSRILAKNIQYF
few . TRBJ1-2 TRBV28 TGTGCCAGCAGTCCCGAAGGGTGGGGGATCTATGGCTACACCTTC CASSPEGWGIYGYTF
. TRBD1 TRBJ1-2 TRBV15 TGTGCCACCACCCTTACAGGGGGCGGAAAAAACTATGGCTACACCTTC CATTLTGGGKNYGYTF
. . TRBJ1-1 TRBV4-3 TGCGCCAGCAGCTACGGGGGTCAGGGCACTGAAGCTTTCTTT CASSYGGQGTEAFF
. . TRBJ2-1 TRBV5-5 TGTGCCAGCAGCCATCAGGTTCACAATGAGCAGTTCTTC CASSHQVHNEQFF
. TRBD1 TRBJ2-7 TRBV9 TGTGCCAGCAGCGAGGGACAGGGTAGCTCCTACGAGCAGTACTTC CASSEGQGSSYEQYF
. TRBD1 TRBJ1-5 TRBV10-2 TGCGCCAGCAGGGCAGGGGGTTCAAAACAGCCCCAGCATTTT CASRAGGSKQPQHF
. . TRBJ2-1 TRBV11-2 TGTGCCAGCAGCTTAGATAGGGGGGATGAGCAGTTCTTC CASSLDRGDEQFF
. TRBD2 TRBJ2-3 TRBV4-2 TGTGCCAGCAGCCTCCAGACTAGCGCCAGCACAGATACGCAGTATTTT CASSLQTSASTDTQYF
. . TRBJ2-4 TRBV5-5 TGTGCCAGCAGCTTGGTCGCAGGTACGAGAGCCAAAAACATTCAGTACTTC CASSLVAGTRAKNIQYF
. . TRBJ1-2 TRBV5-1 TGCGCCAGCAGCTTGGGGCCAGGGGAATTGAATGGCTACACCTTC CASSLGPGELNGYTF
. . TRBJ2-1 TRBV11-1 TGTGCCAGCAGCTTCACAGGCCAAGGGGTCGATGAGCAGTTCTTC CASSFTGQGVDEQFF
. TRBD2 TRBJ2-3 TRBV7-8 TGTGCCAGCAGCTTCGGGTTACTAGCGGGGGGGAGGGCAGATACGCAGTATTTT CASSFGLLAGGRADTQYF
. . TRBJ1-2 TRBV29-1 TGCAGCGTTGAGTCCGGGGGCTACACCTTC CSVESGGYTF
. . TRBJ1-1 TRBV29-1 TGCAGCGTTGAAGATCTCCGCGACACTGAAGCTTTCTTT CSVEDLRDTEAFF
. TRBD1 TRBJ1-4 TRBV16 TGTGCCAGCAGCCCACAGGGGTCCGATGAAAAACTGTTTTTT CASSPQGSDEKLFF
. . TRBJ1-2 TRBV27 TGTGCCAGCAGTTTAAACCCTAACTATGGCTACACCTTC CASSLNPNYGYTF
. TRBD1 TRBJ1-2 TRBV5-1 TGCGCCAGCAGCTTCGGGACAGGGCGCGGCTACACCTTC CASSFGTGRGYTF
. . TRBJ2-3 TRBV7-9 TGTGCCAGCAGCCAAACGGCAGATACGCAGTATTTT CASSQTADTQYF
. . TRBJ1-3 TRBV28 TGTGCCAGCAGTCCGGAGGGACACGGGTTCGGAAACACCATATATTTT CASSPEGHGFGNTIYF
. . TRBJ2-7 TRBV5-4 TGTGCCAGCAGCTTGGCCCGTTCGGGGGAAGGGAGGTACGAGCAGTACTTC CASSLARSGEGRYEQYF
. . TRBJ1-1 TRBV5-6 TGTGCCAGCAGCCCGGGGTTTGGGGGCGAGAGGACTGAAGCTTTCTTT CASSPGFGGERTEAFF
. . TRBJ1-2 TRBV10-3 TGTGCCATCAGTGCTTCCGACCATGGCTACACCTTC CAISASDHGYTF
. . TRBJ2-1 TRBV28 TGTGCCAGCAGTTTAAGGAGAGGGGACAATGAGCAGTTCTTC CASSLRRGDNEQFF
. . TRBJ2-2 TRBV19 TGTGCCAGTAGCAAAACCGTCGCCGGGGAGCTGTTTTTT CASSKTVAGELFF
. . TRBJ2-6 TRBV9 TGTGCCAGCAGCGCTTTGGGGGGGGCCACTGGGGCCAACGTCCTGACTTTC CASSALGGATGANVLTF
. . TRBJ2-7 TRBV5-1 TGCGCCAGCAGCTTGGAGACTTTCAACGAGCAGTACTTC CASSLETFNEQYF
. . TRBJ2-7 TRBV7-7 TGTGCCAGCAGCTTAGTCCCCATACTTCCGTACGAGCAGTACTTC CASSLVPILPYEQYF
. . TRBJ2-3 TRBV21-1 TGTGCCAGCAGCAAAGCGCTATGGGGCGGGCAACCTGGGGATACGCAGTATTTT CASSKALWGGQPGDTQYF
. . TRBJ2-3 TRBV5-1 TGCGCCAGCAGCTTGAGAGACTTCTACACAGATACGCAGTATTTT CASSLRDFYTDTQYF
once . TRBJ1-1 TRBV5-1 TGCGCCAGCAGCCTGACGGGAACTGAAGCTTTCTTT CASSLTGTEAFF
once . TRBJ2-3 TRBV9 TGTGCCAGCAGCGCGCCCTCCTCCCGCACAGATACGCAGTATTTT CASSAPSSRTDTQYF
. TRBD2 TRBJ2-5 TRBV19 TGTGCCAGTAGTTCCTCGACTAGCGGCCTAGGGAGGGAGACCCAGTACTTC CASSSSTSGLGRETQYF
. TRBD1 TRBJ2-7 TRBV13 TGTGCCAGCAGCTACCGGGACAGGGCCGCCTACGAGCAGTACTTC CASSYRDRAAYEQYF
once . TRBJ2-3 TRBV9 TGTGCCAGCAGCGTATTCCCCAGCGGCGTAGATACGCAGTATTTT CASSVFPSGVDTQYF
. . TRBJ1-1 TRBV5-4 TGTGCCAGCAGCTTGGGTGTGCCCACTGAAGCTTTCTTT CASSLGVPTEAFF
few . TRBJ2-2 TRBV27 TGTGCCAGCAAGCGCTCCAACACCGGGGAGCTGTTTTTT CASKRSNTGELFF
. . TRBJ2-3 TRBV20-1 TGCAGTGCTAGTCGGACAGATACGCAGTATTTT CSASRTDTQYF
. TRBD1 TRBJ1-2 TRBV4-2 TGTGCCAGCAGCCAATGGACAGGGGACGGCTACACCTTC CASSQWTGDGYTF
. . TRBJ2-2 TRBV19 TGTGCCACTAAGCCAGGGAGAGGGGCCGGGGAGCTGTTTTTT CATKPGRGAGELFF
. . TRBJ2-7 TRBV13 TGTGCCAGCAGCCGGGCGGAGTTGAGCGGGCACTCCTACGAGCAGTACTTC CASSRAELSGHSYEQYF
. TRBD1 TRBJ1-2 TRBV3-1/TRBV3-2 TGTGCCAGCAGCCTTGGGACAGGCAACTATGGCTACACCTTC CASSLGTGNYGYTF
. . TRBJ2-1 TRBV4-3 TGCGCCAGCAGCCTCTACAGGGTACGGGAGCAGTTCTTC CASSLYRVREQFF
. . TRBJ2-5 TRBV18 TGTGCCAGCTCACCACGTAGCGCGCAGGAGACCCAGTACTTC CASSPRSAQETQYF
. . TRBJ1-2 TRBV27 TGTGCCAGCAGTTTATCGCAGGGGACGAACTATGGCTACACCTTC CASSLSQGTNYGYTF
. TRBD1 TRBJ1-2 TRBV19 TGTGCCAGTAGAGACAGGGGGCTAAACTATGGCTACACCTTC CASRDRGLNYGYTF
. . TRBJ1-2 TRBV9 TGTGCCAGCAGCGTAGAGGAGTCCTTAGAGAGCGGGGGCTACACCTTC CASSVEESLESGGYTF
. TRBD2 TRBJ2-7 TRBV28 TGTGCCAGCAGTGCGGGGGGCGGGGAAAACGAGCAGTACTTC CASSAGGGENEQYF
. TRBD1 TRBJ1-6 TRBV6-6 TGTGCCAGCCACAGGGGGCAGGCCTATAATTCACCCCTCCACTTT CASHRGQAYNSPLHF
. TRBD1 TRBJ2-1 TRBV6-5 TGTGCCAGCAGTTACGGACAGGGGAACAATGAGCAGTTCTTC CASSYGQGNNEQFF
. . TRBJ1-1 TRBV6-5 TGTGCCAGCAGTTACTGGTCAGGGGCGAACACTGAAGCTTTCTTT CASSYWSGANTEAFF
. TRBD1 TRBJ1-2 TRBV7-2 TGTGCCAGCAGCCAATGGGACAGGGATCACTATGGCTACACCTTC CASSQWDRDHYGYTF
. . TRBJ1-2 TRBV28 TGTGCCAGCAGTTTCACAGGGCGAGGCTACACCTTC CASSFTGRGYTF
. . TRBJ2-1 TRBV7-3 TGTGCCAGCAGCTTAACGGGCAGGGTCCAGCGGAATACCTCCTACAATGAGCAGTTCTTC CASSLTGRVQRNTSYNEQFF
. . TRBJ2-3 TRBV6-5 TGTGCCAGCAGCCCCCCTTTGGGAGATACGCAGTATTTT CASSPPLGDTQYF
. . TRBJ2-5 TRBV28 TGTGCCAGCAGTCCCCCCCCGCGGGGGCGACAAGAGACCCAGTACTTC CASSPPPRGRQETQYF
. . TRBJ1-2 TRBV5-1 TGCGCCAGCAGCTTGGCCGGGCAGGGTGGCTACACCTTC CASSLAGQGGYTF
. . TRBJ1-4 TRBV9 TGTGCCAGCAGCGTATCCGGGCACAATGAAAAACTGTTTTTT CASSVSGHNEKLFF
. . TRBJ1-5 TRBV5-1 TGCGCCAGCAGCTTGGGCGGTAGTAGGGCCAATCAGCCCCAGCATTTT CASSLGGSRANQPQHF